Following are 3 T cell receptor beta chains from one sample sequenced in a study of blood T cell repertoires in COVID-19. Profiling relied on immunoSEQ multiplex PCR, and the TCRdb table lists in-frame clones only, not all of them. The sample yields 390,000 or so clones, 90% seen once. Sequencing input: peripheral blood. All receptors come from a man aged 18 to 35 with active or convalescent COVID-19.

This clone appeared once. The chain links TRBV5-1 to TRBJ2-5; tentative D call: TRBD1 (6 bases). Germline values: CDR1 SGHRS, CDR2 YFSETQ. The CDR3 length is 14 residues. Trimming shortened V by 3 bases and J by 8 bases, and 17 bases separated the two germline ends. CDR3 sequence: CASSWDTGLTTQYF. CDR3 coding DNA: TGCGCCAGCAGCTGGGACACCGGATTGACAACCCAGTACTTC.

The chain carries TRBV9 and TRBJ2-3; D not resolved. CDR3 length equals 15 residues. The V gene's germline CDR1 is SGDLS and CDR2 YYNGEE. The ends were cut back, 0 bases at V and 2 bases at J, with 10 bases in the middle. In nucleotides, the CDR3 is TGTGCCAGCAGCGTAGGGCCAACCCACACAGATACGCAGTATTTT. As protein: CASSVGPTHTDTQYF.

In this sample, this clone turned up a few times. This rearrangement joins TRBV5-1 to TRBJ2-7; 7 bases are a match to TRBD2. Germline trimming cut 5 bases from V and 4 bases from J; bases unmatched to any gene: 6. Per the germline V gene, CDR1 is SGHRS and CDR2 is YFSETQ. The CDR3 extends over 13 amino acids. The DNA for the CDR3 is TGCGCCAGCAGTCAGCGGGAAGGATACGAGCAGTACTTC. This encodes CASSQREGYEQYF. The complete variable domain, with remaining parts taken from reference TRBV5-1 and TRBJ2-7, reads KAGVTQTPRYLIKTRGQQVTLSCSPISGHRSVSWYQQTPGQGLQFLFEYFSETQRNKGNFPGRFSGRQFSNSRSEMNVSTLELGDSALYLCASSQREGYEQYFGPGTRLTVT.